This T cell receptor (beta chain) derives from a study of cytomegalovirus exposure and HLA in healthy donors. Regarding this clone: The antigen is not known.

Germline V gene lookup returns CDR1 LNHDA and CDR2 SQIVND (reference sequence). This CDR3 spans 15 amino acids. The V and J ends lost 7 bases and 0 bases respectively, with 13 bases between them. Vbeta (60) and Jbeta (13) primers were used in the PCR. TCRdb's copy holds only in-frame clones and misses some; the assay was immunoSEQ multiplex PCR. The top ten clones hold 12% of a sample with over 100,000 clones, roughly 76% of them seen once. Study outcomes and limitations: Rare TCR sequences predominated, though certain public TCRs were found in many donors.

V and J are TRBV19 and TRBJ1-5; D not resolved. This TCR came from a woman aged 40-49 years in good health and CMV-seropositive. Sequenced material: PBMCs. The CDR3 nucleotides read TGTGCCAGTATTACAACCCGGGGTAGCAATCAGCCCCAGCATTTT. Its protein is CASITTRGSNQPQHF.